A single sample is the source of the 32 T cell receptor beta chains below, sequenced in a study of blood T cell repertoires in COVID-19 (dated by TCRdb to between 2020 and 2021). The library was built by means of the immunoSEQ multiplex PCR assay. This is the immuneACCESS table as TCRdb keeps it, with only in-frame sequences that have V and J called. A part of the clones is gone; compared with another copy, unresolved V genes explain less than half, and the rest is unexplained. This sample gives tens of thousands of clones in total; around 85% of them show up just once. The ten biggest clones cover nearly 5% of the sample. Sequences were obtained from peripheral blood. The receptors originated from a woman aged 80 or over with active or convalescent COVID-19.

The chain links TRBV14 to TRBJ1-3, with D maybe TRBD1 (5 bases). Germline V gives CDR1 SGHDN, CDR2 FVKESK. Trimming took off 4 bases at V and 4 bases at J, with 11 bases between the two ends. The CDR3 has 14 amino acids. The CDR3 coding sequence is TGTGCCAGCAGCCGCGCCAGGGCCGGAAACACCATATATTTT. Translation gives CASSRARAGNTIYF.

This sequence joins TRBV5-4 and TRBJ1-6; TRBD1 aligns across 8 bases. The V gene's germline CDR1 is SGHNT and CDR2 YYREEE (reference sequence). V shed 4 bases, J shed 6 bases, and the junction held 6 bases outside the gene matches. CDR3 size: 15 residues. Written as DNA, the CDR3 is TGTGCCAGCAGCCAACAGACAGGGGTTAATTCACCCCTCCACTTT. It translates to CASSQQTGVNSPLHF.

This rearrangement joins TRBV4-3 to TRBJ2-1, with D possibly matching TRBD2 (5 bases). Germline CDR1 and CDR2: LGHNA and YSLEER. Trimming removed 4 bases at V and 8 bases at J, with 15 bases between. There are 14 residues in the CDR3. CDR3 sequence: CASSREYEGDEQFF. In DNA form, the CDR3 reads TGCGCCAGCAGCCGCGAGTATGAGGGCGATGAGCAGTTCTTC.

CDR3 nucleotide sequence: TGTGCCAGCAGCCGCCAGGGCCCCAGGGGTTCACCCCTCCACTTT. This translates into CASSRQGPRGSPLHF. V gene TRBV3-1 (or the pseudogene TRBV3-2) combines with J gene TRBJ1-6, with D tentatively TRBD1 (6 bases). From germline, CDR1 is LGHDT and CDR2 YNNKEL (reference sequence). Trimming took off 4 bases at V and 9 bases at J, with 16 bases between the two ends. The CDR3 contains 15 residues.

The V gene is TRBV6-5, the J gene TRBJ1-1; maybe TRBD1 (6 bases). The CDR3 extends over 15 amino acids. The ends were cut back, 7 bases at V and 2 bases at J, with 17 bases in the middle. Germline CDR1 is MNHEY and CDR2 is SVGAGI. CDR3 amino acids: CASKRLVRGNTEAFF. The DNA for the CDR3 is TGTGCCAGCAAAAGGTTGGTCAGGGGCAACACTGAAGCTTTCTTT.

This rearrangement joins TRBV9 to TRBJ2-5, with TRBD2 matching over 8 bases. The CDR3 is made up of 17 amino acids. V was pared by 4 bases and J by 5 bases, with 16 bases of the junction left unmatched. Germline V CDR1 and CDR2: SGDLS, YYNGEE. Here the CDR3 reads CASSPPGTRGNRETQYF. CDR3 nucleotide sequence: TGTGCCAGCAGCCCTCCGGGGACTAGAGGGAACCGGGAGACCCAGTACTTC.

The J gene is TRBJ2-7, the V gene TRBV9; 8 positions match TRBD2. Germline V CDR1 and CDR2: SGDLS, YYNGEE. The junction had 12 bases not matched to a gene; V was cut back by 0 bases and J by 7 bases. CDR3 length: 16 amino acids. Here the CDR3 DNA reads TGTGCCAGCAGCGTAGGCTGGAGCCTAGCGGGCATGGAGCAGTACTTC. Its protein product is CASSVGWSLAGMEQYF.

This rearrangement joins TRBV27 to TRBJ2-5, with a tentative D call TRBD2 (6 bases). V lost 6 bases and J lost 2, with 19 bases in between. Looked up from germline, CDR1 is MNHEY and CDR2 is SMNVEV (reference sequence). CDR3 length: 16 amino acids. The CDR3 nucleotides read TGTGCCAGCAGCGTTCAACTCCGGGGGTTACAAGAGACCCAGTACTTC. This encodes CASSVQLRGLQETQYF.

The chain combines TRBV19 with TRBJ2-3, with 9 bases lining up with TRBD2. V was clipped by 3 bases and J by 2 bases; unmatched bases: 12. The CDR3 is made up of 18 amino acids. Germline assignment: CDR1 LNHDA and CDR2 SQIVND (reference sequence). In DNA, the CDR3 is TGTGCCAGTAGTATCTCCTCCGGGACTAGCAGCGCCACAGATACGCAGTATTTT. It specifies CASSISSGTSSATDTQYF. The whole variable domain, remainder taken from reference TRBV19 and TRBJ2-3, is DGGITQSPKYLFRKEGQNVTLSCEQNLNHDAMYWYRQDPGQGLRLIYYSQIVNDFQKGDIAEGYSVSREKKESFPLTVTSAQKNPTAFYLCASSISSGTSSATDTQYFGPGTRLTVL.

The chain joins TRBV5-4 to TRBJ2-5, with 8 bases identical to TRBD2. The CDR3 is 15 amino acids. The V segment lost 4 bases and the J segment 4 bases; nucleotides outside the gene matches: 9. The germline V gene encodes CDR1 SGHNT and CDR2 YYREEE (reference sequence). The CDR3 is CASSGPGAGGETQYF. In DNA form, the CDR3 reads TGTGCCAGCAGCGGGCCGGGTGCGGGAGGAGAGACCCAGTACTTC.

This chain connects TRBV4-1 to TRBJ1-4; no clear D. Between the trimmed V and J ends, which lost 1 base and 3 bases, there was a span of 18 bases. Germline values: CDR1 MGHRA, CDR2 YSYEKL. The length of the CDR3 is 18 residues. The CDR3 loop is CASSQVNLVSRSNEKLFF. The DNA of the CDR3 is TGCGCCAGCAGCCAAGTTAACTTGGTGTCCAGGTCTAATGAAAAACTGTTTTTT.

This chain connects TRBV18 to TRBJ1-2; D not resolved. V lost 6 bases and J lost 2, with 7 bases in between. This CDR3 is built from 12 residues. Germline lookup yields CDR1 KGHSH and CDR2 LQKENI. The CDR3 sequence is CASSRANYGYTF. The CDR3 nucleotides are TGTGCCAGCTCTCGAGCGAACTATGGCTACACCTTC. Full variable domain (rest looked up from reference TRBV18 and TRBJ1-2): NAGVMQNPRHLVRRRGQEARLRCSPMKGHSHVYWYRQLPEEGLKFMVYLQKENIIDESGMPKERFSAEFPKEGPSILRIQQVVRGDSAAYFCASSRANYGYTFGSGTRLTVV.

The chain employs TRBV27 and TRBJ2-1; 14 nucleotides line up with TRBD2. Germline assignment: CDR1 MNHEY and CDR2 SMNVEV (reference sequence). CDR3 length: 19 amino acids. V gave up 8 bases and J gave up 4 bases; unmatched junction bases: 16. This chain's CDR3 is CASGLAGLAGDQGYNEQFF. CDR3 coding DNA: TGTGCCAGCGGCCTGGCGGGACTAGCGGGAGACCAGGGGTACAATGAGCAGTTCTTC.

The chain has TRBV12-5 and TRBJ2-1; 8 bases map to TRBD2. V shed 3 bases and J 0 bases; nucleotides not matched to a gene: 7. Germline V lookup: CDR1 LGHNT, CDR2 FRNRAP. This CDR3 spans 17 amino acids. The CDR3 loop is CASGFVGSGSSYNEQFF. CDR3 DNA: TGTGCTAGTGGTTTTGTCGGGAGCGGGAGCTCCTACAATGAGCAGTTCTTC.

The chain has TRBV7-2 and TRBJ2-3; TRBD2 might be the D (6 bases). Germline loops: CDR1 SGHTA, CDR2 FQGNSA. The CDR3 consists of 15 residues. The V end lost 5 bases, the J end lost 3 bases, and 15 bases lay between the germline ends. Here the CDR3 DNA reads TGTGCCAGCAGCCTACTGGGGGGAGAGACAGATACGCAGTATTTT. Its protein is CASSLLGGETDTQYF.

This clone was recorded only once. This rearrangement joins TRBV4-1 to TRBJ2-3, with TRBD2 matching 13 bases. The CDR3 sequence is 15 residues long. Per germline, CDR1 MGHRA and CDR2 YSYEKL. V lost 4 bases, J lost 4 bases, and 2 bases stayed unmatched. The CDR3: CASSPGTSGADTQYF. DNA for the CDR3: TGCGCCAGCAGCCCCGGGACTAGCGGGGCAGATACGCAGTATTTT.

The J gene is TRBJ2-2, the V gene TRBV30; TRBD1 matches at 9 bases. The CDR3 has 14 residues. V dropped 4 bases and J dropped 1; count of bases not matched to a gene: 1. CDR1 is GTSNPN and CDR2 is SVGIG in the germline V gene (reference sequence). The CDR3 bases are TGTGCCTGGAACAGGGGGCGGAACACCGGGGAGCTGTTTTTT. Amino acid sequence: CAWNRGRNTGELFF.

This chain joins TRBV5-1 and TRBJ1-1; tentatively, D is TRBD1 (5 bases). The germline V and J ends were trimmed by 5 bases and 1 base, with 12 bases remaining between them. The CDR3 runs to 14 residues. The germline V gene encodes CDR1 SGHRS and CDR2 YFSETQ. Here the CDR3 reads CASSRAQGNTEAFF. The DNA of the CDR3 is TGCGCCAGCAGTAGGGCCCAGGGGAACACTGAAGCTTTCTTT.

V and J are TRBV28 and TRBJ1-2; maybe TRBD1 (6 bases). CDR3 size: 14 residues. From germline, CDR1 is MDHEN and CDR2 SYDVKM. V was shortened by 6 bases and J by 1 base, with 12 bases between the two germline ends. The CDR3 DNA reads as TGTGCCAGCAGGTGGCCGGGACATAACTATGGCTACACCTTC. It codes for CASRWPGHNYGYTF.

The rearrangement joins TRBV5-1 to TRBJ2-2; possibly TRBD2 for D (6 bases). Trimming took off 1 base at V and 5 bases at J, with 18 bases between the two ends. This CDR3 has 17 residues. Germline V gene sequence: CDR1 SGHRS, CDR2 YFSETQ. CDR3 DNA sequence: TGCGCCAGCAGCTTGCGGGTGGCGGGGCAAAAGACCGGGGAGCTGTTTTTT. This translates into CASSLRVAGQKTGELFF.

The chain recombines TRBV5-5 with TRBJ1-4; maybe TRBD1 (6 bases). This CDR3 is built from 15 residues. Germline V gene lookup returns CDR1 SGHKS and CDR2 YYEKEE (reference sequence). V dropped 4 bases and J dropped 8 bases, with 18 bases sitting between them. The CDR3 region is CASSDGTPGWEKLFF. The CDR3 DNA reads TGTGCCAGCAGCGACGGGACACCTGGGTGGGAAAAACTGTTTTTT.

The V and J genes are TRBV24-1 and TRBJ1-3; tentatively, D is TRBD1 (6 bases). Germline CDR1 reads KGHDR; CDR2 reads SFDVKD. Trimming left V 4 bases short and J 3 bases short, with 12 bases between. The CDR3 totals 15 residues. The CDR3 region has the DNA TGTGCCACCAGTGACCTACAGGGAAGTGGAAACACCATATATTTT. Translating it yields CATSDLQGSGNTIYF.

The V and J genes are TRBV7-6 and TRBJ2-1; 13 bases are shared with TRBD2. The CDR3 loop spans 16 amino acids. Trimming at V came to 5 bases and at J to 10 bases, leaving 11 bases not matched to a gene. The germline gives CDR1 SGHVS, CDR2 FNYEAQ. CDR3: CASSPPLAGGRGEQFF. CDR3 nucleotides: TGTGCCAGCAGCCCACCACTAGCGGGAGGGCGTGGAGAGCAGTTCTTC.

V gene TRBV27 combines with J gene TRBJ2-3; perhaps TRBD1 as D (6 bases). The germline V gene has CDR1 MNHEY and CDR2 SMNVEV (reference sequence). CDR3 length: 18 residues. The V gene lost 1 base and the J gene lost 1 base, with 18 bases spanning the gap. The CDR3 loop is CASSLYPGTPSRTDTQYF. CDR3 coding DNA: TGTGCCAGCAGTTTATACCCCGGGACACCGTCCCGCACAGATACGCAGTATTTT.

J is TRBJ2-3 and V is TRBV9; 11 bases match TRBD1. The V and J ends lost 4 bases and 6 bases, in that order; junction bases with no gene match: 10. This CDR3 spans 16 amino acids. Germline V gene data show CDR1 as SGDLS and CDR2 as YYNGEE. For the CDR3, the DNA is TGTGCCAGCAGCTCCCGCCGGACAGGGGGCTTGGATACGCAGTATTTT. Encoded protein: CASSSRRTGGLDTQYF.

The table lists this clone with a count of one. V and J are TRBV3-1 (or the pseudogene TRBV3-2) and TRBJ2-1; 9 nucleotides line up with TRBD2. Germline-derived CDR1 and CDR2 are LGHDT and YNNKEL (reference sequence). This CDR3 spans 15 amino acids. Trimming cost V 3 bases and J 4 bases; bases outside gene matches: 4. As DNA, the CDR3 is TGTGCCAGCAGCCACGCTAGCGGGAAATACAATGAGCAGTTCTTC. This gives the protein CASSHASGKYNEQFF.

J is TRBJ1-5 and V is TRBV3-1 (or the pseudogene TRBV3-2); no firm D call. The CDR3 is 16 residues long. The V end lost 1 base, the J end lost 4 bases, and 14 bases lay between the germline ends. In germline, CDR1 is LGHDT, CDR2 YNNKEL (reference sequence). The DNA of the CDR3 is TGTGCCAGCAGCCAAGTCGCATATCCGGGGAATCAGCCCCAGCATTTT. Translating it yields CASSQVAYPGNQPQHF.

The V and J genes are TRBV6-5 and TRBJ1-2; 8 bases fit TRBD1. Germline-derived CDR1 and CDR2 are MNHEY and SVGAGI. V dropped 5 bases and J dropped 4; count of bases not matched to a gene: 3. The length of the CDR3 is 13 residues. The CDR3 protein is CASSRTGTYGYTF. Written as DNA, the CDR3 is TGTGCCAGCAGTCGGACAGGGACCTATGGCTACACCTTC.

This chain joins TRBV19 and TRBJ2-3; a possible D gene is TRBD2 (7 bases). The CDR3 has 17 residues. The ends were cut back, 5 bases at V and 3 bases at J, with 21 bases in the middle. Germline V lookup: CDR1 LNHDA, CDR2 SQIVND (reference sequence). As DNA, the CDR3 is TGTGCCAGTAGTTTATGGGATTTTGGGGGGGCTACAGATACGCAGTATTTT. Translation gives CASSLWDFGGATDTQYF. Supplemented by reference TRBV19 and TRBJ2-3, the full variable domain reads DGGITQSPKYLFRKEGQNVTLSCEQNLNHDAMYWYRQDPGQGLRLIYYSQIVNDFQKGDIAEGYSVSREKKESFPLTVTSAQKNPTAFYLCASSLWDFGGATDTQYFGPGTRLTVL.

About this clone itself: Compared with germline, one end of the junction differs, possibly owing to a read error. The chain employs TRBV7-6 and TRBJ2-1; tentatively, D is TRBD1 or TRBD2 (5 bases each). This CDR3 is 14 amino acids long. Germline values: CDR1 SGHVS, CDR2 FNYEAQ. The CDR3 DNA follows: TGTGCCAGCACCTTAGGGGCGGGCCGCAATGAGCAGTTCTTC. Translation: CASTLGAGRNEQFF.

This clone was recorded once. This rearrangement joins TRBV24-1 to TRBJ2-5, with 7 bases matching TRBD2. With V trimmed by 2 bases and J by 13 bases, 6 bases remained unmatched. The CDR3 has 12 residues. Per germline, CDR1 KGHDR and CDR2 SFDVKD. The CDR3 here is CATSDSRAGVYF. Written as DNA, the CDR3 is TGTGCCACCAGTGATTCAAGGGCGGGGGTGTACTTC.

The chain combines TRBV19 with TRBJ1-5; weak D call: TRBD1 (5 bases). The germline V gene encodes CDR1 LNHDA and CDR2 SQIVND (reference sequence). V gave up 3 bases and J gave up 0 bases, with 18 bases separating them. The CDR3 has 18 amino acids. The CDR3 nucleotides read TGTGCCAGTAGTATTGGGGCCCATGGGCTTGTTAGCAATCAGCCCCAGCATTTT. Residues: CASSIGAHGLVSNQPQHF.